This record covers a single TCR beta chain. The data were obtained in a study of blood T cell repertoires in COVID-19. CDR1 is GTSNPN and CDR2 is SVGIG in the germline V gene (reference sequence). The V gene lost 2 bases and the J gene lost 1 base, with 9 bases spanning the gap. This CDR3 has 14 residues. Using immunoSEQ multiplex PCR, the repertoire was profiled, and TCRdb retains in-frame clones only, with some absent. The sample lists some 290,000 clones, 85% to 95% seen once, with roughly 3.6% in the top ten. J is TRBJ1-3 and V is TRBV30; no definite D call. The sequenced material came from PBMCs or T cells enriched from blood (not recorded which). The receptor's source is a woman aged 25 to 45 who had been exposed to COVID-19. The CDR3 sequence: CAWSRTTSGNTIYF. CDR3 nucleotide sequence: TGTGCCTGGAGTAGAACGACTTCTGGAAACACCATATATTTT. Combining the CDR3 with reference TRBV30 and TRBJ1-3 gives the whole variable domain SQTIHQWPATLVQPVGSPLSLECTVEGTSNPNLYWYRQAAGRGLQLLFYSVGIGQISSEVPQNLSASRPQDRQFILSSKKLLLSDSGFYLCAWSRTTSGNTIYFGEGSWLTVV.